This T cell receptor beta chain was documented in a study of OX40 agonist ivuxolimab in advanced cancers. Study-wide background: Patients were dosed intravenously with ivuxolimab at 0.01 to 10 mg/kg every 2 weeks. Treatment received earlier with anti-PD-1, anti-PD-L1 or anti-CTLA-4 agents was allowed, and approximately 40% had some. Notes on the study in general: At doses 0.1 to 3.0 mg/kg, CD4+ and CD8+ clones expanded. Some nonresponders likewise displayed low normalized T-cell clonal expansion.

The assay was immunoSEQ multiplex PCR, and TCRdb's table has in-frame clones only and misses some. Of fewer than 60,000 clones in the sample, 85% are singletons; the top ten hold around 20%. V lost 3 bases to trimming and J lost 7 bases, with 13 bases between them. Germline CDR1 and CDR2: SGDLS and YYNGEE. The CDR3 contains 13 residues. Concerning this clone: Antigen specificity is unknown.

The rearrangement joins TRBV9 to TRBJ1-2; D uncertain. This sample comprised CD4+ or CD8+ T cells sorted from blood, obtained in a trial of the OX40 agonist ivuxolimab. The source of this sequence is an adult with an advanced solid tumor such as melanoma, head and neck, liver or kidney cancer. In nucleotides, the CDR3 is TGTGCCAGCAGCGGTCGGCCCAACGGTGGCTACACCTTC. Translated: CASSGRPNGGYTF.